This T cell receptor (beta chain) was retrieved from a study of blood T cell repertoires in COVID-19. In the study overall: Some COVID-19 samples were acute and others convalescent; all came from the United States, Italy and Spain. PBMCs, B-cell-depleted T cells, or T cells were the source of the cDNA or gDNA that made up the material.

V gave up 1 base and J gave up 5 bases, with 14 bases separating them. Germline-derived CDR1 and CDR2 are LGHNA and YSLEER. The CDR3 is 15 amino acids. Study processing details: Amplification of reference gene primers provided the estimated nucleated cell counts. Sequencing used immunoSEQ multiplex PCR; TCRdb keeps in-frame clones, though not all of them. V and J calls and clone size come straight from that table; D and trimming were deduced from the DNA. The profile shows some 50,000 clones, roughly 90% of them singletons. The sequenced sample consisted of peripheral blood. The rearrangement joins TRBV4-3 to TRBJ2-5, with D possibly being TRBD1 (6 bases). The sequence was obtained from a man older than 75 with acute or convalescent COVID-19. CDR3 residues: CASSQAPRQGETQYF. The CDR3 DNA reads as TGCGCCAGCAGCCAAGCGCCCCGGCAGGGGGAGACCCAGTACTTC.